The rows below give T cell receptor beta chains drawn from one sample of a study of CD8+ T cells in alopecia areata. Sequencing was performed with immunoSEQ multiplex PCR; in TCRdb, only in-frame clones are kept and a portion is missing. The table has some 190,000 clones, roughly 60% seen once; the top ten hold 0.95% to 1.1%. The material sequenced was CD4+ T cells sorted from blood, taken at week 24, from a patient treated with tofacitinib. The receptor source for this set is a human donor with alopecia areata. Each CDR3 is given without its conserved first and last residue. A D gene is named only where the DNA matches it firmly. The size entry is marked missing in some rows and otherwise reads once, few, many or a size class.

>TRBV5-6|NA|NA
ASSLSGNQPQH
>TRBV7-2|NA|NA
ASSKQGTEKLF
>TRBV6-5|NA|NA
ASSPFLTVDYGYT
>TRBV10-3|few|NA
AISESPENTEAF
>TRBV4-3|few|TRBD2
ASSQDPAGGIGTQY
>TRBV27|NA|NA
ASRPQTLLGYYGYT
>TRBV30|NA|NA
AWSQADDRPPLH
>TRBV5-1|few|NA
ASRAQTVSSYNEQF
>TRBV4-3|few|TRBD1
ASSQDWDRTNTEAF
>TRBV10-2|NA|NA
ASSGQTGTEAF
>TRBV30|NA|NA
AWGSGEQY